These 8 T cell receptor beta chains originate from one sample sequenced in a study of cytomegalovirus exposure and HLA in healthy donors. The assay was immunoSEQ multiplex PCR, and TCRdb's table has in-frame clones only and misses some. The sample shows about 120,000 clones, more than 75% of them seen only once. The sample taken for sequencing was PBMCs. The receptor source for this set is a woman aged 18-29 years in good health and CMV-seropositive.

The rearrangement uses TRBV6-6 and TRBJ1-1, with D unclear. Germline V gene data show CDR1 as MNHNY and CDR2 as SVGAGI (reference sequence). There are 12 residues in the CDR3. V gave up 6 bases and J gave up 0 bases, with 5 bases separating them. CDR3 nucleotide sequence: TGTGCCAGCAGAACAGTGAACACTGAAGCTTTCTTT. This encodes CASRTVNTEAFF.

This chain links TRBV2 with TRBJ2-5, with no clear D. The CDR3 consists of 11 residues. In germline, CDR1 is SNHLY, CDR2 FYNNEI. Trimming left V 6 bases short and J 4 bases short, with 6 bases between. The CDR3 loop is CASRVRETQYF. The CDR3 DNA reads as TGTGCCAGCAGGGTTAGAGAGACCCAGTACTTC.

V usage is TRBV5-1 and J usage is TRBJ2-3; 9 bases are a match to TRBD1. V lost 3 bases to trimming and J lost 4 bases; unmatched junction nucleotides: 6. Germline CDR1 reads SGHRS; CDR2 reads YFSETQ. This CDR3 comprises 15 residues. CDR3: CASSYGQGRADTQYF. CDR3 DNA sequence: TGCGCCAGCAGCTACGGACAGGGGAGAGCAGATACGCAGTATTTT.

This clone turned up a few times. The chain couples TRBV11-2 to TRBJ2-1; possible D gene TRBD1, 6 bases. This CDR3 comprises 15 residues. Germline lookup yields CDR1 SGHAT and CDR2 FQNNGV. The V and J ends lost 4 bases and 12 bases respectively, with 22 bases between them. The CDR3: CASSSRAAGGKGQFF. The CDR3 nucleotides read TGTGCCAGCAGCTCACGAGCGGCTGGGGGCAAAGGGCAGTTCTTC.

The rearrangement joins TRBV7-2 to TRBJ1-2, with 9 bases that match TRBD1. Germline V CDR1 and CDR2: SGHTA, FQGNSA. The J segment lost 3 bases and the V segment lost 5 bases, leaving 4 bases of the junction unmatched. The CDR3 is made up of 14 amino acids. The CDR3 region is CASSVRQGDYGYTF. In DNA, the CDR3 is TGTGCCAGCAGCGTACGACAGGGGGACTATGGCTACACCTTC.

The chain has TRBV5-1 and TRBJ1-4, with TRBD1 matching over 8 bases. This CDR3 has 13 residues. Germline V gives CDR1 SGHRS, CDR2 YFSETQ. After removal of 3 bases from V and 8 bases from J, the junction contained 3 bases not matched to a gene. The CDR3 DNA is TGCGCCAGCAGCTACGACAGGGGAGAAAAACTGTTTTTT. This codes for CASSYDRGEKLFF.

The CDR3 sequence: CASSLDIGTSEAGELFF. DNA of the CDR3: TGTGCCAGCAGCTTAGATATTGGCACATCGGAGGCCGGGGAGCTGTTTTTT. The J gene is TRBJ2-2, the V gene TRBV11-3, with a tentative D call TRBD2 (5 bases). The CDR3 totals 17 residues. The germline V gene has CDR1 SGHNT and CDR2 YENEEA. The germline V and J ends were trimmed by 0 bases and 6 bases, with 17 bases remaining between them.

This clone was found once. V usage is TRBV27 and J usage is TRBJ2-7; D perhaps matches TRBD2 (6 bases). CDR1 and CDR2 (germline): MNHEY, SMNVEV (reference sequence). Trimming stripped 8 bases from V and 2 bases from J, with 37 bases between. The CDR3 spans 21 residues. The CDR3 spells CASGGTVHLRPSRPRAYEQYF. Written as DNA, the CDR3 is TGTGCCAGCGGGGGGACTGTTCATCTTCGGCCCAGTAGACCACGAGCCTACGAGCAGTACTTC.